This T cell receptor beta chain was sequenced for a study of control samples from healthy donors and cancer patients. CDR1 and CDR2 from the germline V gene are SGHTA and FQGNSA. This CDR3 is built from 17 residues. Deletions cut 3 bases from V and 6 bases from J, with 21 bases between. Assay used: immunoSEQ multiplex PCR; TCRdb lists only in-frame clones, some missing. The repertoire holds 82,000 or so clones, with roughly 93% as singletons. Material: blood. The V and J genes are TRBV7-2 and TRBJ1-5, with a tentative D call TRBD1 (6 bases). This receptor was taken from a young woman in good health. The CDR3 sequence is CASSFGPGVFFRQPQHF. DNA of the CDR3: TGTGCCAGCAGCTTTGGGCCAGGGGTTTTTTTTCGTCAGCCCCAGCATTTT.